Listed below are T cell receptor beta chains from one sample, sequenced in a study of T cells after yellow fever vaccination. TCRdb reprocessed the 5' RACE reads via MiXCR and lists one record per CDR3 protein. The data hold about 140,000 distinct CDR3 sequences, with 7.7% observed a single time. The source was CD4+ T cells sorted from PBMCs, collected 5 days after the yellow fever booster vaccination. The receptors were sampled from a man aged 30-40 years who received the YFV17D yellow fever vaccine. CDR3s include the opening cysteine and the closing phenylalanine or tryptophan. D genes are given only for firm matches. Size is omitted from some rows. Given values are once, few, many or a class for expanded clones.

TGCAGTGCGAGCCCTACAGGGCCGGTTAGCAATCAGCCCCAGCATTTT	CSASPTGPVSNQPQHF	TRBJ1-5	TRBV20-1	-	-
TGTGCCAGCAGTTTTACCCGGGGAGAGACCCAGTACTTC	CASSFTRGETQYF	TRBJ2-5	TRBV12-3/TRBV12-4	-	many
TGCGCCAGCAGCCAATACCAGGGTTTCGAGACCCAGTACTTC	CASSQYQGFETQYF	TRBJ2-5	TRBV4-3	-	many
TGTGCCAGTACGCGTCCCCTCGGGGTCGGCTACACCTTC	CASTRPLGVGYTF	TRBJ1-2	TRBV19	-	many
TGTGCCATCAGTGAGTCAGCAGTCGAAGAGACCCAGTACTTC	CAISESAVEETQYF	TRBJ2-5	TRBV10-3	-	-
TGTGCCAGCAGTCGACTAGCGGGTACCTACAATGAGCAGTTCTTC	CASSRLAGTYNEQFF	TRBJ2-1	TRBV2	TRBD2	many
TGTGCCAGCAGCTTTTGGAAACCTCAGCCCCAGCATTTT	CASSFWKPQPQHF	TRBJ1-5	TRBV11-2	-	many
TGTGCCAGCAGCCGGGGGGACTCCTACGAGCAGTACTTC	CASSRGDSYEQYF	TRBJ2-7	TRBV5-4	TRBD2	few
TGTGCCAGCAGCTTAGAGGTACAGAGGGGTCAGTACTTC	CASSLEVQRGQYF	TRBJ2-7	TRBV7-2	-	many
TGTGCCAGCAGTCCCTCCGGGGGACAGGGGAGCACCGGGGAGCTGTTTTTT	CASSPSGGQGSTGELFF	TRBJ2-2	TRBV28	TRBD1	many
TGTGCCAGCAGCCCCCGCAGGGCTTTTTCTCCAGATACGCAGTATTTT	CASSPRRAFSPDTQYF	TRBJ2-3	TRBV7-3	-	many
TGTGCCAGCAGCTCCAAGCGGGAGACCTACAATGAGCAGTTCTTC	CASSSKRETYNEQFF	TRBJ2-1	TRBV7-2	TRBD2	many
TGCGCCAGCAGCACTACCGGGGGACAGTCCTACGAGCAGTACTTC	CASSTTGGQSYEQYF	TRBJ2-7	TRBV5-1	-	many
TGTGCCATCAGTGAGTCGCTACTAGCGGGAAGAATAGGGAGCTACAATGAGCAGTTCTTC	CAISESLLAGRIGSYNEQFF	TRBJ2-1	TRBV10-3	TRBD2	many
TGTGCCAGCAGCTTAGCCGTGGTCCAGGAGACCCAGTACTTC	CASSLAVVQETQYF	TRBJ2-5	TRBV7-2	-	-
TGCGCCAGCAGCAAAAGGACAGGGGACACCGGGGAGCTGTTTTTT	CASSKRTGDTGELFF	TRBJ2-2	TRBV5-1	TRBD1	many
TGCGCCAGCAGCCCAGGGACCGGGACAGGGTCCACCGGGGAGCTGTTTTTT	CASSPGTGTGSTGELFF	TRBJ2-2	TRBV5-1	TRBD1	-
TGTGCCAGCATCCCAGGGGCAATTGGGTCTGGGGCCTCCTACGAGCAGTACTTC	CASIPGAIGSGASYEQYF	TRBJ2-7	TRBV7-6	-	many
TGCAGTGCTATACCAGCGGGGGGCTACGAGCAGTACTTC	CSAIPAGGYEQYF	TRBJ2-7	TRBV20-1	TRBD2	many
TGTGCCAGCAGTTACTCGGGGTTTCAGCCCCAGCATTTT	CASSYSGFQPQHF	TRBJ1-5	TRBV6-5	-	many
TGCAGTGCGACCGGGACAGGGGTTTGGGAGCAGTACTTC	CSATGTGVWEQYF	TRBJ2-7	TRBV20-1	TRBD1	many
TGTGCCAGCAGTCGTCGAGCGGGAGTTGTCCCAGATACGCAGTATTTT	CASSRRAGVVPDTQYF	TRBJ2-3	TRBV5-4	TRBD2	many
TGCAGTGCTAAAATTAGCACCGCGCGCACAGATACGCAGTATTTT	CSAKISTARTDTQYF	TRBJ2-3	TRBV20-1	-	-
TGTGCCAGCACCCTGGGGGTCACCTCCTACGAGCAGTACTTC	CASTLGVTSYEQYF	TRBJ2-7	TRBV7-2	-	many
TGTGCCAGCAGTTACGGGGGACTAAGAGCCGGAGATACGCAGTATTTT	CASSYGGLRAGDTQYF	TRBJ2-3	TRBV6-5	TRBD2	many
TGCGCCAGCAGCCCCGGCAGGGGCTCCTACAATGAGCAGTTCTTC	CASSPGRGSYNEQFF	TRBJ2-1	TRBV5-1	-	many
TGTGCCAGCAGTTCCTTAGCGGGAGTTGGCAATGAGCAGTTCTTC	CASSSLAGVGNEQFF	TRBJ2-1	TRBV12-3/TRBV12-4	TRBD2	many
TGTGCCAGCACCGGACTCTCCAGCGGGAGGTACGAGCAGTACTTC	CASTGLSSGRYEQYF	TRBJ2-7	TRBV27	TRBD2	many
TGCAGCGTTGGTTGGGAAAGGGCAGATACGCAGTATTTT	CSVGWERADTQYF	TRBJ2-3	TRBV29-1	-	many